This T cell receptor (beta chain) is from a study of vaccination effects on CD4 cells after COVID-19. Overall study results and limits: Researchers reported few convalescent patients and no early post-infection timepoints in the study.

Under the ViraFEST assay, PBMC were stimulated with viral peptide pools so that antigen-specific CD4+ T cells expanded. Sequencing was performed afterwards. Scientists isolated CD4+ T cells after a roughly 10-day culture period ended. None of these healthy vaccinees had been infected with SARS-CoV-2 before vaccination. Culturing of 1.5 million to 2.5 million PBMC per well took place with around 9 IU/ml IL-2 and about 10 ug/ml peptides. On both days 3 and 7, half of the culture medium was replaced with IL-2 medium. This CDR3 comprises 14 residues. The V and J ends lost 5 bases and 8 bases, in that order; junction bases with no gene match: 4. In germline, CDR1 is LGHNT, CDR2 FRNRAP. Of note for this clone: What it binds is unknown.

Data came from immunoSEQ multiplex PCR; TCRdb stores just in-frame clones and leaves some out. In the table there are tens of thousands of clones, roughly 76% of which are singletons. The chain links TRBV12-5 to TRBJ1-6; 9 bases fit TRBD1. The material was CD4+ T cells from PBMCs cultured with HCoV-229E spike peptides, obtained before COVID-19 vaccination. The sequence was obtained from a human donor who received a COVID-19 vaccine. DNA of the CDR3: TGTGCTAGTGGTCCACGGACAGGGGATTCACCCCTCCACTTT. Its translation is CASGPRTGDSPLHF.